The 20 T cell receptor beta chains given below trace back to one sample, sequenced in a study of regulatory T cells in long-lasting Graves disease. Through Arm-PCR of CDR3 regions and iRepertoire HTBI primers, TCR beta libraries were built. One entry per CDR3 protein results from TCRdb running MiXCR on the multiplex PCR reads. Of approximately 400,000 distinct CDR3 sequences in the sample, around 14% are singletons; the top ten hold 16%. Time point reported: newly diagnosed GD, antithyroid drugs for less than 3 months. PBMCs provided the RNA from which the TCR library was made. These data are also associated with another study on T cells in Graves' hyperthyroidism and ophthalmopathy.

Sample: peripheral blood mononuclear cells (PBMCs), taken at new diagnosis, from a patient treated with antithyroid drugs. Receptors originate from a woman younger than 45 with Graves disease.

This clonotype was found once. The CDR3 reads CASTSSYNSPLHF. The CDR3 bases are TGCGCCAGCACTAGCTCCTATAATTCACCCCTCCACTTT. The chain is built from TRBV10-2 and TRBJ1-6; D ambiguous. V dropped 7 bases and J dropped 0 bases, with 4 bases sitting between them. CDR3 length: 13 residues. Germline CDR1 is WSHSY and CDR2 is SAAADI.

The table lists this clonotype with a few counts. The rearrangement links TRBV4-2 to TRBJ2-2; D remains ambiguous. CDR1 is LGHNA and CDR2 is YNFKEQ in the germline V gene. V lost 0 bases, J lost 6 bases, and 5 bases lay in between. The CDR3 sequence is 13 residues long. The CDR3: CASSQDGSGELFF. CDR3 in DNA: TGTGCCAGCAGCCAAGATGGCTCCGGGGAGCTGTTTTTT.

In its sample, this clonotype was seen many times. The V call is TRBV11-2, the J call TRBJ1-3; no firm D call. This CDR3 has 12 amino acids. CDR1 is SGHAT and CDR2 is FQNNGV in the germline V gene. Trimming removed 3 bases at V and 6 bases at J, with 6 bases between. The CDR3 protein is CASSFVENTIYF. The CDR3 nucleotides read TGTGCCAGCAGCTTTGTGGAAAACACCATATATTTT.

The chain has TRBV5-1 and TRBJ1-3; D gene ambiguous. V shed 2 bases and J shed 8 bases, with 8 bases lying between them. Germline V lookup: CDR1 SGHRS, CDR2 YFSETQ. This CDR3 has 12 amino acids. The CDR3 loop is CASSLEGHTIYF. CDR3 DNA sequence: TGCGCCAGCAGCTTAGAAGGACACACCATATATTTT.

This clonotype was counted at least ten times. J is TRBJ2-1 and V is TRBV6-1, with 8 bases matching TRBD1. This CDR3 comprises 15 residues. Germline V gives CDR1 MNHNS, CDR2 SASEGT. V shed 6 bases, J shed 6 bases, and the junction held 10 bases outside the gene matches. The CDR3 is CASSPSGGSGNEQFF. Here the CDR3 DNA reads TGTGCCAGCAGCCCCTCAGGGGGCTCCGGCAATGAGCAGTTCTTC.

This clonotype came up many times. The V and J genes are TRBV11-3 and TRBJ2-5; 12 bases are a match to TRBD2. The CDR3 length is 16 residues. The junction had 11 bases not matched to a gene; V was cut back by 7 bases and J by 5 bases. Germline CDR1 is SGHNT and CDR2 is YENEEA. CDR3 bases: TGTGCCAGCACCCCAATGCTAGCGGGAGGGCTTGAGACCCAGTACTTC. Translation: CASTPMLAGGLETQYF.

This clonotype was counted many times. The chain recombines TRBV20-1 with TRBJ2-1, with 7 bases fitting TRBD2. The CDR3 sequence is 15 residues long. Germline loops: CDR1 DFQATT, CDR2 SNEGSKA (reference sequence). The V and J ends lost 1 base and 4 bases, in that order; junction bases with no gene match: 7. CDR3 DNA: TGCAGTGCTAGAGTTGTGTCTAGCGGATACAATGAGCAGTTCTTC. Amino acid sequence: CSARVVSSGYNEQFF.

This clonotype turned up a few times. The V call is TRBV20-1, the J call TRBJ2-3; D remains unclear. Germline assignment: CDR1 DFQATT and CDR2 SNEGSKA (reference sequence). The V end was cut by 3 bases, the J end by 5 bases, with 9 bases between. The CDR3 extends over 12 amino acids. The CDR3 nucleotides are TGCAGTGCTAGGGGCCCAGTAGATACGCAGTATTTT. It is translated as CSARGPVDTQYF.

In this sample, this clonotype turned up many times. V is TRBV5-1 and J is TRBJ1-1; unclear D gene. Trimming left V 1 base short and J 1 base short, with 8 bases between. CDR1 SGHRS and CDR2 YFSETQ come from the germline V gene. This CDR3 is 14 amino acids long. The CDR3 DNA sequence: TGCGCCAGCAGCTTGAACAGCGCGAACACTGAAGCTTTCTTT. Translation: CASSLNSANTEAFF.

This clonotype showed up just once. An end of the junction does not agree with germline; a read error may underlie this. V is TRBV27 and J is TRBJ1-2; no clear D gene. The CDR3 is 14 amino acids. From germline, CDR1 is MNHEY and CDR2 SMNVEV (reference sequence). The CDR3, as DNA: TGTGCCAGCAGTTTCCGACGGAACGGCGCTGGCCACACCTTC. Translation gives CASSFRRNGAGHTF.

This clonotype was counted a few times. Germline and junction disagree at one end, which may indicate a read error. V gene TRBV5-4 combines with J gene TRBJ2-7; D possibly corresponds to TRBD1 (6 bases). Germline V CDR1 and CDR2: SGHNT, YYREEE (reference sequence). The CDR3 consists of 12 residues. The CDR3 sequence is CASSLRTATRHF. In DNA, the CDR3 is TGTGCCAGCAGCTTGAGGACAGCCACTCGACACTTC.

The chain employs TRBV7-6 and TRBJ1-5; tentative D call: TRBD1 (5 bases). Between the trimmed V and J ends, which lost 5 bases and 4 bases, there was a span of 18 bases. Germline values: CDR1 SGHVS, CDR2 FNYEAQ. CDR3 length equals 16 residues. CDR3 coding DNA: TGTGCCAGCAGCCCTAGGGAGGGAGGGGTAAATCAGCCCCAGCATTTT. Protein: CASSPREGGVNQPQHF. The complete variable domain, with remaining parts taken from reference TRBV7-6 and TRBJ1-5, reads GAGVSQSPRYKVTKRGQDVALRCDPISGHVSLYWYRQALGQGPEFLTYFNYEAQQDKSGLPNDRFSAERPEGSISTLTIQRTEQRDSAMYRCASSPREGGVNQPQHFGDGTRLSIL.

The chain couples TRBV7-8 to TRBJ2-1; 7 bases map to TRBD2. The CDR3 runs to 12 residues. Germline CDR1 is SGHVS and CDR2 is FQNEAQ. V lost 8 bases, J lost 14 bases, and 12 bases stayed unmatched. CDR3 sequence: CASGGEGVGEFF. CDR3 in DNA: TGTGCCAGCGGGGGGGAGGGAGTCGGGGAGTTCTTC. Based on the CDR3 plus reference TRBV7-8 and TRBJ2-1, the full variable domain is GAGVSQSPRYKVAKRGQDVALRCDPISGHVSLFWYQQALGQGPEFLTYFQNEAQLDKSGLPSDRFFAERPEGSVSTLKIQRTQQEDSAVYLCASGGEGVGEFFGPGTRLTVL.

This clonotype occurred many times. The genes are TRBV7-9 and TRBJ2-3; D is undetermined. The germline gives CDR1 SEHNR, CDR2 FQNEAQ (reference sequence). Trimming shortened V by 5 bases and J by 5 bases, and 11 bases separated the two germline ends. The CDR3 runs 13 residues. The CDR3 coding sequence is TGTGCCAGCAGCCTCTTACTGGAAGATACGCAGTATTTT. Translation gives CASSLLLEDTQYF.

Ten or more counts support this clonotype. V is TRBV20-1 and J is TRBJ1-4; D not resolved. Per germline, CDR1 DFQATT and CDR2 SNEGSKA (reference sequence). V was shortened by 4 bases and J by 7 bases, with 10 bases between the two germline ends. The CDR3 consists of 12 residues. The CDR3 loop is CSAKGGGEKLFF. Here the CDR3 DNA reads TGCAGTGCTAAGGGTGGAGGTGAAAAACTGTTTTTT.

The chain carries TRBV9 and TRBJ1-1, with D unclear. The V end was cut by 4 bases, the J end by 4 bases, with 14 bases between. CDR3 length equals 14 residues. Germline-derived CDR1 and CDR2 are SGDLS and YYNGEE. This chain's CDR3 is CASSPQWRSTEAFF. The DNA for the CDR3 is TGTGCCAGCAGCCCCCAATGGCGGAGCACTGAAGCTTTCTTT.

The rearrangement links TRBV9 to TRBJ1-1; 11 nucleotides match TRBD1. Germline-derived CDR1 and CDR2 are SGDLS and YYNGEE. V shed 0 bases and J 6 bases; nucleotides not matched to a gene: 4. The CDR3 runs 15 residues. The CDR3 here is CASSVAPGQGAEAFF. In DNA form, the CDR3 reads TGTGCCAGCAGCGTAGCCCCGGGACAGGGGGCTGAAGCTTTCTTT.

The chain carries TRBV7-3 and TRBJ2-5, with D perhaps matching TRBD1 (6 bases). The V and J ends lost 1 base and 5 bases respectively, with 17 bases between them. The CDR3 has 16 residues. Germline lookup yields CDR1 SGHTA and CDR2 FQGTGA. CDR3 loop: CASSLKAERGFETQYF. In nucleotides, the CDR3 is TGTGCCAGCAGCTTAAAGGCCGAAAGGGGGTTTGAGACCCAGTACTTC.

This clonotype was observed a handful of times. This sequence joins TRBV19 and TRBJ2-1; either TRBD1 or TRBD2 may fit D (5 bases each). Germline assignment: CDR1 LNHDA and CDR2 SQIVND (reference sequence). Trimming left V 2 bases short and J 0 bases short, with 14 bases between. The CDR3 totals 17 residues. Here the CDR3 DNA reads TGTGCCAGTAGTATACGGGGCGGAGGCAGCTCCTACAATGAGCAGTTCTTC. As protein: CASSIRGGGSSYNEQFF.

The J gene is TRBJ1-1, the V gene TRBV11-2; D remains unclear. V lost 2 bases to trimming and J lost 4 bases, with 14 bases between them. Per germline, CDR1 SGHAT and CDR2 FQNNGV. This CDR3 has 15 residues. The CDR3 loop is CASSLFGISGTEAFF. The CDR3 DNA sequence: TGTGCCAGCAGCTTATTTGGCATATCGGGCACTGAAGCTTTCTTT.